Following are 14 T cell receptor beta chains from one sample sequenced in a study of somatic mutations in cytotoxic T cells in rheumatoid arthritis. The protocol was immunoSEQ multiplex PCR, while the TCRdb copy is restricted to in-frame clones and leaves out a portion. The data show 15,000 to 20,000 clones, roughly 73% seen once. Material for sequencing was CD8+ T cells sorted from blood. The source is an adult with rheumatoid arthritis.

CDR3 region: CASSRAGFLNEQFF. The DNA of the CDR3 is TGTGCCAGTAGCAGAGCGGGATTTTTGAATGAGCAGTTCTTC. The V and J genes are TRBV19 and TRBJ2-1; 7 bases line up with TRBD2. V lost 6 bases, J lost 7 bases, and 9 bases stayed unmatched. This CDR3 is built from 14 residues. CDR1 LNHDA and CDR2 SQIVND come from the germline V gene (reference sequence).

This clone was seen only a few times. The chain joins TRBV2 to TRBJ2-7, with a tentative D call TRBD2 (6 bases). The CDR3 covers 16 residues. Trimming left V 2 bases short and J 1 base short, with 15 bases between. Germline-derived CDR1 and CDR2 are SNHLY and FYNNEI. CDR3: CASSEFSSGESYEQYF. CDR3 DNA sequence: TGTGCCAGCAGTGAATTTAGTAGCGGAGAGTCCTACGAGCAGTACTTC.

This clone appeared a single time. The chain couples TRBV25-1 to TRBJ1-4; TRBD1 matches at 9 bases. Germline V CDR1 and CDR2: MGHDK, SYGVNS. CDR3 length: 16 amino acids. Trimming cost V 5 bases and J 8 bases; bases outside gene matches: 12. CDR3 loop: CASSYTGGAREEKLFF. CDR3 bases: TGTGCCAGCAGTTATACAGGGGGCGCACGGGAAGAAAAACTGTTTTTT.

This clone occurred a few times. The chain couples TRBV28 to TRBJ1-2; 7 bases agree with TRBD1. V was clipped by 6 bases and J by 0 bases; unmatched bases: 7. The CDR3 is 15 amino acids. From germline, CDR1 is MDHEN and CDR2 SYDVKM. The CDR3, as DNA: TGTGCCAGCAGCCCGGGACAGACAGCTAACTATGGCTACACCTTC. Protein product: CASSPGQTANYGYTF.

The chain uses TRBV30 and TRBJ1-5, with unresolved D. Germline V gene lookup returns CDR1 GTSNPN and CDR2 SVGIG (reference sequence). CDR3 length equals 14 residues. V lost 0 bases, J lost 7 bases, and 13 bases lay in between. CDR3 bases: TGTGCCTGGAGTGTATCGGGTTTTGGGCAGCCCCAGCATTTT. This sequence encodes CAWSVSGFGQPQHF.

The J gene is TRBJ2-1, the V gene TRBV5-1, with 11 bases aligning to TRBD1. V was pared by 4 bases and J by 4 bases, with 4 bases of the junction left unmatched. CDR1 and CDR2 (germline): SGHRS, YFSETQ. This CDR3 contains 15 residues. CDR3 sequence reads: CASSPGTGGYNEQFF. CDR3 nucleotides: TGCGCCAGCAGCCCGGGGACAGGGGGATACAATGAGCAGTTCTTC.

This clone showed up just once. This chain links TRBV7-9 with TRBJ1-1; D is perhaps TRBD1 (6 bases). The CDR3 has 14 residues. With 3 bases removed from V and 1 base from J, the gap between germline ends came to 9 bases. Germline values: CDR1 SEHNR, CDR2 FQNEAQ (reference sequence). The CDR3 coding sequence is TGTGCCAGCAGCTTTTCACAGGGGAACACTGAAGCTTTCTTT. It codes for CASSFSQGNTEAFF.

This chain uses TRBV25-1 with TRBJ2-7; 7 positions agree with TRBD2. In germline, CDR1 is MGHDK, CDR2 SYGVNS. V shed 1 base and J 5 bases; nucleotides not matched to a gene: 8. The CDR3 extends over 15 amino acids. CDR3: CASSESGGGVDEQYF. CDR3 bases: TGTGCCAGCAGTGAATCTGGGGGGGGAGTCGACGAGCAGTACTTC.

The V and J genes are TRBV20-1 and TRBJ2-7, with no clear D. V lost 7 bases and J lost 4, with 8 bases in between. Per the germline V gene, CDR1 is DFQATT and CDR2 is SNEGSKA (reference sequence). This CDR3 spans 10 amino acids. Here the CDR3 reads CSVREYEQYF. The DNA of the CDR3 is TGCAGTGTACGCGAATACGAGCAGTACTTC.

The chain recombines TRBV7-9 with TRBJ1-1; 7 bases fit TRBD1. The CDR3 is 14 amino acids. V lost 3 bases, J lost 5 bases, and 6 bases stayed unmatched. Germline V gene data show CDR1 as SEHNR and CDR2 as FQNEAQ (reference sequence). In DNA form, the CDR3 reads TGTGCCAGCAGCTTCCTCAGGGGGGAGACTGAAGCTTTCTTT. Its translation is CASSFLRGETEAFF.

The chain carries TRBV4-1 and TRBJ2-1; 8 nucleotides line up with TRBD2. Germline CDR1 and CDR2: MGHRA and YSYEKL. The CDR3 is 16 amino acids. With 0 bases clipped from V and 8 bases from J, the junction kept 9 bases outside the gene matches. As DNA, the CDR3 is TGCGCCAGCAGCCAAGAGCCGGGACTAGTTTTCGATGAGCAGTTCTTC. Amino acids: CASSQEPGLVFDEQFF.

This chain uses TRBV6-4 with TRBJ2-3; weak D call: TRBD2 (5 bases). This CDR3 has 15 amino acids. V was cut by 2 bases and J by 0 bases, with 9 bases left in between. The germline gives CDR1 MRHNA, CDR2 SNTAGT. In nucleotides, the CDR3 is TGTGCCAGCAGTGACGGTGCGGGTAGCACAGATACGCAGTATTTT. Translated, it gives CASSDGAGSTDTQYF.

The CDR3 DNA follows: TGTGCCAGCAGCTTAGGAGGCAGCACCTACGAGCAGTACTTC. Encoded protein: CASSLGGSTYEQYF. The J gene is TRBJ2-7, the V gene TRBV7-2; D gene unclear. V dropped 1 base and J dropped 2 bases, with 9 bases sitting between them. Germline CDR1 reads SGHTA; CDR2 reads FQGNSA. The CDR3 consists of 14 residues.

V gene TRBV9 combines with J gene TRBJ2-2; 8 nucleotides align to TRBD2. Germline V gives CDR1 SGDLS, CDR2 YYNGEE. V shed 0 bases, J shed 4 bases, and the junction held 11 bases outside the gene matches. This CDR3 has 18 amino acids. In DNA, the CDR3 is TGTGCCAGCAGCGTAGGGGGAACGGGAGGGCCGAGCACCGGGGAGCTGTTTTTT. It is translated as CASSVGGTGGPSTGELFF. Full variable domain (remainder filled in from reference TRBV9 and TRBJ2-2): DSGVTQTPKHLITATGQRVTLRCSPRSGDLSVYWYQQSLDQGLQFLIQYYNGEERAKGNILERFSAQQFPDLHSELNLSSLELGDSALYFCASSVGGTGGPSTGELFFGEGSRLTVL.